The clone carrying this T cell receptor (beta chain) was observed a handful of times. The data originate from a study of T-cell memory formation after mild COVID-19. Each CDR3 protein is one row after TCRdb ran MiXCR on the 5' RACE reads. The table lists over 350,000 distinct CDR3 sequences, approximately 16% of them singletons, with about a fifth in the top ten. Trimming removed 6 bases at V and 2 bases at J, with 14 bases between. Germline-derived CDR1 and CDR2 are DFQATT and SNEGSKA (reference sequence). The CDR3 covers 13 residues. The chain joins TRBV20-1 to TRBJ2-7; D not resolved. The sequencing sample was made of PBMCs or a T cell subset sorted from them (not recorded which). The clonotype comes from a young man who had mild COVID-19 (a few samples of this study predate the infection). Cell type and time point are not known. The CDR3 loop is CSARPGTTYEQYF. CDR3 nucleotide sequence: TGCAGTGCCCGCCCTGGTACCACCTACGAGCAGTACTTC.